The 20 T cell receptor beta chains presented below share a single source sample, sequenced in a study of cytomegalovirus exposure and HLA in healthy donors. With 60 Vbeta and 13 Jbeta primers, the PCR was carried out. Generated by immunoSEQ multiplex PCR, the TCRdb table keeps only in-frame clones and is missing some. This sample has 250,000 to 350,000 clones, with 86% found just once. The sequencing input was PBMCs. These receptors were taken from a man aged 40-49 years in good health and CMV-seropositive.

V usage is TRBV4-1 and J usage is TRBJ2-5; 13 bases match TRBD2. The CDR3 runs 17 residues. V shed 0 bases and J 4 bases; nucleotides not matched to a gene: 5. CDR1 is MGHRA, CDR2 YSYEKL, per germline. CDR3 residues: CASSQDSTSGRVETQYF. The CDR3 DNA reads as TGCGCCAGCAGCCAAGATTCTACTAGCGGGAGGGTAGAGACCCAGTACTTC.

V gene TRBV5-1 combines with J gene TRBJ1-5, with D possibly TRBD1 on 5 matching bases. The CDR3 has 15 amino acids. The germline CDR1 and CDR2 sequences are SGHRS and YFSETQ. V was trimmed by 0 bases and J by 9 bases, leaving 16 bases between them. The CDR3 region is CASSLADRGAWPQHF. The DNA of the CDR3 is TGCGCCAGCAGCTTGGCGGATAGGGGTGCTTGGCCCCAGCATTTT.

Concerning this clone: Sequence at one end of the junction differs from germline and may be a read error. This sequence joins TRBV7-7 and TRBJ2-2, with 10 bases lining up with TRBD1. Germline V gives CDR1 SSHAT, CDR2 FNYEAQ (reference sequence). The CDR3 has 14 residues. The CDR3 reads CASSRGQGTGELFF. In DNA, the CDR3 is TGTGCTAGCAGTAGGGGACAGGGGACCGGGGAGCTGTTTTTT.

The CDR3 bases are TGCAGCGTGGCCGGGACAGGCGTCTCCTACGAGCAGTACTTC. Its protein product is CSVAGTGVSYEQYF. The rearrangement joins TRBV29-1 to TRBJ2-7; TRBD1 matches 8 bases. Unmatched junction bases numbered 7, after V lost 6 bases and J lost 0 bases. This CDR3 spans 14 amino acids. Germline values: CDR1 SQVTM, CDR2 ANQGSEA.

This clone was seen more than once but under ten times. The chain carries TRBV6-5 and TRBJ2-1; TRBD2 aligns across 11 bases. The CDR3 has 15 amino acids. V gave up 0 bases and J gave up 6 bases; unmatched junction bases: 1. The germline gives CDR1 MNHEY, CDR2 SVGAGI. The CDR3 reads CASSYSTSGSNEQFF. The CDR3 nucleotides read TGTGCCAGCAGTTACTCCACTAGCGGGAGCAATGAGCAGTTCTTC.

The genes are TRBV21-1 and TRBJ1-3; TRBD1 was called by the table and not checked on the DNA. TRBV21-1 is described as a pseudogene. This CDR3 is built from 17 residues. CDR3 loop: CASSKKDRGQTGNTIYF. The CDR3 DNA is TGTGCCAGCAGCAAAAAGGACAGGGGTCAAACTGGAAACACCATATATTTT.

The genes are TRBV4-2 and TRBJ1-2; maybe TRBD1 (6 bases). This CDR3 region has 15 residues. Trimming left V 2 bases short and J 3 bases short, with 13 bases between. Germline CDR1 reads LGHNA; CDR2 reads YNFKEQ. In DNA form, the CDR3 reads TGTGCCAGCAGCCAACCTGAACAGGGTTACTATGGCTACACCTTC. Translated: CASSQPEQGYYGYTF.

J is TRBJ2-1 and V is TRBV19; 7 nucleotides line up with TRBD2. The CDR3 extends over 15 amino acids. V shed 1 base and J 6 bases; nucleotides not matched to a gene: 6. Germline V CDR1 and CDR2: LNHDA, SQIVND (reference sequence). The CDR3 loop reads CASSIAGGSPNEQFF. Written as DNA, the CDR3 is TGTGCCAGTAGTATAGCGGGAGGATCCCCCAATGAGCAGTTCTTC. Variable domain in full (rest from reference TRBV19 and TRBJ2-1): DGGITQSPKYLFRKEGQNVTLSCEQNLNHDAMYWYRQDPGQGLRLIYYSQIVNDFQKGDIAEGYSVSREKKESFPLTVTSAQKNPTAFYLCASSIAGGSPNEQFFGPGTRLTVL.

This clone was seen only once. The V and J genes are TRBV5-5 and TRBJ2-7, with D perhaps TRBD1 (6 bases). V was trimmed by 3 bases and J by 7 bases, leaving 14 bases between them. Germline V gene lookup returns CDR1 SGHKS and CDR2 YYEKEE (reference sequence). The CDR3 covers 13 residues. The CDR3 DNA is TGTGCCAGCAGCTCTCGAGATACAGGGGAGCAGTACTTC. Translating it yields CASSSRDTGEQYF.

Points on this clone: The junction differs from germline at one of its ends, possibly a read error. This chain uses TRBV11-2 with TRBJ1-2, with D tentatively TRBD1 (5 bases). The CDR3 sequence is 11 residues long. CDR1 is SGHAT and CDR2 is FQNNGV in the germline V gene. DNA of the CDR3: TGTGCCAGCAGCTTAGAAGCAGGGCCCGACTTC. It specifies CASSLEAGPDF.

The rearrangement joins TRBV28 to TRBJ2-7; perhaps TRBD1 as D (6 bases). Germline lookup yields CDR1 MDHEN and CDR2 SYDVKM. The length of the CDR3 is 15 residues. Trimming shortened V by 6 bases and J by 3 bases, and 18 bases separated the two germline ends. CDR3: CASRPQKQGIYEQYF. Written as DNA, the CDR3 is TGTGCCAGCAGACCCCAAAAACAGGGTATCTACGAGCAGTACTTC.

This chain connects TRBV6-5 to TRBJ2-7; 10 bases are shared with TRBD1. The germline CDR1 and CDR2 sequences are MNHEY and SVGAGI. The CDR3 covers 14 residues. The V gene end was trimmed by 5 bases and the J gene end by 5 bases; junction bases not matched to a gene: 6. For the CDR3, the DNA is TGTGCCAGCAGTGCTGACAGGGGGCGCAACGAGCAGTACTTC. Amino acid sequence: CASSADRGRNEQYF.

The genes are TRBV6-5 and TRBJ2-7, with D unclear. CDR1 and CDR2 (germline): MNHEY, SVGAGI. V lost 3 bases to trimming and J lost 2 bases, with 17 bases between them. The CDR3 has 16 residues. CDR3 protein: CASSYFGSYPTYEQYF. In DNA, the CDR3 is TGTGCCAGCAGTTATTTCGGGTCCTACCCCACCTACGAGCAGTACTTC.

The rearrangement links TRBV30 to TRBJ1-4; D remains unclear. Germline V gives CDR1 GTSNPN, CDR2 SVGIG (reference sequence). Trimming pared 2 bases from V and 5 bases from J, leaving 18 bases between. The CDR3 loop spans 16 amino acids. As DNA, the CDR3 is TGTGCCTGGAGTACGGCTTTCCAGGCCTCAAATGAAAAACTGTTTTTT. Amino acids: CAWSTAFQASNEKLFF.

The CDR3 is CASSPRTSKQETQYF. The CDR3 nucleotides read TGTGCCAGCAGCCCCCGGACATCCAAACAAGAGACCCAGTACTTC. The chain couples TRBV28 to TRBJ2-5; tentative D call: TRBD1 (5 bases). This CDR3 spans 15 amino acids. CDR1 MDHEN and CDR2 SYDVKM come from the germline V gene. Trimming shortened V by 6 bases and J by 2 bases, and 16 bases separated the two germline ends.

Note on this clone: The junction and the germline gene differ at one end; a read error may be behind it. This sequence joins TRBV6-5 and TRBJ2-7; TRBD2 agrees at 13 bases. The CDR3 is 14 amino acids. Germline V gives CDR1 MNHEY, CDR2 SVGAGI. The CDR3 bases are TGTGCCAGCAGTTTGGGACTAGCGGGAAACGAGCAGTGCTTC. Amino acids: CASSLGLAGNEQCF.

The rearrangement links TRBV5-4 to TRBJ1-5; maybe TRBD1 (5 bases). The germline gives CDR1 SGHNT, CDR2 YYREEE (reference sequence). The CDR3 consists of 15 residues. Trimming cost V 0 bases and J 2 bases, with 9 bases left between them. The CDR3 region has the DNA TGTGCCAGCAGCTTGGGCGGGGCGGGCAATCAGCCCCAGCATTTT. Translating it yields CASSLGGAGNQPQHF.

This clone showed up just a few times. This chain connects TRBV2 to TRBJ2-1, with 12 bases lining up with TRBD2. Germline CDR1 SNHLY, CDR2 FYNNEI. This CDR3 contains 15 residues. The junction had 8 bases not matched to a gene; V was cut back by 5 bases and J by 9 bases. Written as DNA, the CDR3 is TGTGCCAGCAGTTACCGGACTAGCGGGACGGCTGAGCAGTTCTTC. Its protein product is CASSYRTSGTAEQFF.

This chain uses TRBV4-3 with TRBJ2-1; D might be TRBD2 (6 bases). V lost 4 bases to trimming and J lost 7 bases, with 17 bases between them. Germline lookup yields CDR1 LGHNA and CDR2 YSLEER. The CDR3 runs 15 residues. The CDR3 DNA follows: TGCGCCAGCAGCCCGTGGGACTCACGGGAAAATGAGCAGTTCTTC. Translation gives CASSPWDSRENEQFF.

This chain joins TRBV13 and TRBJ1-2; 9 nucleotides agree with TRBD1. V lost 1 base, J lost 5 bases, and 14 bases stayed unmatched. Looked up from germline, CDR1 is PRHDT and CDR2 is FYEKMQ (reference sequence). This CDR3 region has 18 residues. CDR3 region: CASSLALTLDRGRYGYTF. CDR3 nucleotide sequence: TGTGCCAGCAGCTTAGCCCTCACCCTGGACAGGGGACGGTATGGCTACACCTTC.